These 17 T cell receptor beta chains share one sample of origin, sequenced in a study of blood T cell repertoires in COVID-19. Produced via immunoSEQ multiplex PCR; TCRdb's table is partial and in-frame only. The sample contains fewer than 250,000 clones, 90% of which appear only once. Sequencing was done on a sample of PBMCs or T cells enriched from blood (not recorded which). The receptors shown here come from a man in his forties or fifties who had been exposed to COVID-19.

V gene TRBV28 combines with J gene TRBJ1-1, with a possible D match to TRBD1 (5 bases). The CDR3 covers 19 residues. CDR1 MDHEN and CDR2 SYDVKM come from the germline V gene. V lost 5 bases to trimming and J lost 2 bases, with 27 bases between them. The CDR3 sequence is CASSGPLPSSRVGNTEAFF. CDR3 bases: TGTGCCAGCAGTGGCCCCTTACCGTCCAGCAGGGTTGGTAACACTGAAGCTTTCTTT.

The CDR3 is CAWDRGFSNQPQHF. In DNA form, the CDR3 reads TGTGCCTGGGACAGGGGTTTCAGCAATCAGCCCCAGCATTTT. The chain links TRBV30 to TRBJ1-5; 8 nucleotides line up with TRBD1. The CDR3 is made up of 14 amino acids. After removal of 5 bases from V and 1 base from J, the junction contained 4 bases not matched to a gene. Germline V gene sequence: CDR1 GTSNPN, CDR2 SVGIG (reference sequence).

The CDR3 loop reads CASTSDRGLSSEAFF. The CDR3 region has the DNA TGTGCCAGCACCTCGGACAGGGGGCTGTCCTCTGAAGCTTTCTTT. The V call is TRBV28, the J call TRBJ1-1; 11 nucleotides line up with TRBD1. The germline V gene has CDR1 MDHEN and CDR2 SYDVKM. The CDR3 consists of 15 residues. J was trimmed by 6 bases and V by 7 bases; bases with no gene match: 10.

The V call is TRBV6-1, the J call TRBJ1-6; D remains unclear. The CDR3 consists of 17 residues. The V gene's germline CDR1 is MNHNS and CDR2 SASEGT. Trimming cost V 0 bases and J 2 bases, with 11 bases left between them. The CDR3 spells CASSEALPVTYNSPLHF. As DNA, the CDR3 is TGTGCCAGCAGTGAAGCGCTGCCAGTTACCTATAATTCACCCCTCCACTTT.

The chain is built from TRBV5-1 and TRBJ1-1; D is perhaps TRBD1 (6 bases). Per germline, CDR1 SGHRS and CDR2 YFSETQ. V was cut by 5 bases and J by 1 base, with 12 bases left in between. This CDR3 comprises 14 residues. CDR3 nucleotide sequence: TGCGCCAGCAGGACTACAGGGAGGAACACTGAAGCTTTCTTT. Translated, it gives CASRTTGRNTEAFF. The full variable domain, in which reference TRBV5-1 and TRBJ1-1 provide the parts outside the CDR3, is KAGVTQTPRYLIKTRGQQVTLSCSPISGHRSVSWYQQTPGQGLQFLFEYFSETQRNKGNFPGRFSGRQFSNSRSEMNVSTLELGDSALYLCASRTTGRNTEAFFGQGTRLTVV.

This chain joins TRBV6-4 and TRBJ1-1; 8 nucleotides agree with TRBD1. This CDR3 comprises 13 residues. With 0 bases clipped from V and 11 bases from J, the junction kept 5 bases outside the gene matches. Germline CDR1 MRHNA, CDR2 SNTAGT. The CDR3 sequence is CASSDSRQGRAFF. The CDR3 coding sequence is TGTGCCAGCAGTGACTCGAGACAGGGGAGGGCTTTCTTT.

DNA for the CDR3: TGTGCTAGTGGTATCGGGGGTTCCTACAATGAGCAGTTCTTC. Translation gives CASGIGGSYNEQFF. This chain joins TRBV12-5 and TRBJ2-1, with D possibly matching TRBD2 (6 bases). The CDR3 covers 14 residues. In germline, CDR1 is LGHNT, CDR2 FRNRAP. The germline V and J ends were trimmed by 5 bases and 1 base, with 9 bases remaining between them.

The chain is built from TRBV19 and TRBJ1-5, with 7 nucleotides matching TRBD1. Germline-derived CDR1 and CDR2 are LNHDA and SQIVND (reference sequence). After removal of 7 bases from V and 5 bases from J, the junction contained 11 bases not matched to a gene. The CDR3 runs to 15 residues. CDR3 sequence: CASTDRWSAYQPQHF. CDR3 sequence (DNA): TGTGCCAGTACGGACAGGTGGAGTGCCTATCAGCCCCAGCATTTT.

V gene TRBV29-1 combines with J gene TRBJ1-1; D uncertain. Trimming shortened V by 0 bases and J by 5 bases, and 22 bases separated the two germline ends. Germline loops: CDR1 SQVTM, CDR2 ANQGSEA. This CDR3 contains 17 residues. In DNA form, the CDR3 reads TGCAGCGTTGAAGAATTCTCGGGAACGAAAATCCGGACTGAAGCTTTCTTT. Its protein is CSVEEFSGTKIRTEAFF. The whole variable domain, filled in from reference TRBV29-1 and TRBJ1-1, reads SAVISQKPSRDICQRGTSLTIQCQVDSQVTMMFWYRQQPGQSLTLIATANQGSEATYESGFVIDKFPISRPNLTFSTLTVSNMSPEDSSIYLCSVEEFSGTKIRTEAFFGQGTRLTVV.

The chain carries TRBV3-1 (or the pseudogene TRBV3-2) and TRBJ2-3, with 8 bases lining up with TRBD1. This CDR3 is built from 18 residues. With 3 bases clipped from V and 1 base from J, the junction kept 12 bases outside the gene matches. Germline V gene data show CDR1 as LGHDT and CDR2 as YNNKEL (reference sequence). The CDR3 reads CASSHRGRRRPRTDTQYF. The DNA for the CDR3 is TGTGCCAGCAGCCACAGGGGGCGACGGAGACCTCGCACAGATACGCAGTATTTT.

The V call is TRBV7-8, the J call TRBJ1-5; D is ambiguous. This CDR3 is 15 amino acids long. Between the trimmed V and J ends, which lost 5 bases and 2 bases, there was a span of 13 bases. Germline assignment: CDR1 SGHVS and CDR2 FQNEAQ. The CDR3 is CASSLSRVGNQPQHF. The CDR3 bases are TGTGCCAGCAGCCTATCACGGGTCGGCAATCAGCCCCAGCATTTT.

This clone was detected only once. The chain uses TRBV24-1 and TRBJ2-1; 8 positions match TRBD2. CDR1 and CDR2 (germline): KGHDR, SFDVKD. CDR3 length equals 15 residues. After removal of 4 bases from V and 2 bases from J, the junction contained 3 bases not matched to a gene. CDR3 amino acids: CATSEGSGTYNEQFF. The CDR3 nucleotides read TGTGCCACCAGTGAGGGTAGCGGGACCTACAATGAGCAGTTCTTC.

The genes are TRBV9 and TRBJ1-3; 7 nucleotides agree with TRBD1. Germline CDR1 reads SGDLS; CDR2 reads YYNGEE. The ends lost 0 bases at V and 4 bases at J; junction bases unmatched: 7. The CDR3 has 16 amino acids. CDR3 coding DNA: TGTGCCAGCAGCGTAGCTACGACAGGGTTAGGAAACACCATATATTTT. Translation gives CASSVATTGLGNTIYF.

This chain connects TRBV12-5 to TRBJ2-5; 10 nucleotides line up with TRBD2. The CDR3 consists of 15 residues. V lost 2 bases to trimming and J lost 5 bases; unmatched junction nucleotides: 5. The germline CDR1 and CDR2 sequences are LGHNT and FRNRAP. CDR3 nucleotide sequence: TGTGCTAGTGGTTTGCCGGCTAGCGGGAGTGAGACCCAGTACTTC. Translating it yields CASGLPASGSETQYF.

This sequence joins TRBV7-9 and TRBJ2-1; D not resolved. The germline V gene encodes CDR1 SEHNR and CDR2 FQNEAQ (reference sequence). The CDR3 consists of 15 residues. V was pared by 1 base and J by 4 bases, with 11 bases between. This chain's CDR3 is CASSLGRRKYNEQFF. Here the CDR3 DNA reads TGTGCCAGCAGCTTAGGGCGGAGAAAATACAATGAGCAGTTCTTC.

This clone was detected only a few times. The chain combines TRBV7-9 with TRBJ1-1; 9 bases are shared with TRBD1. The CDR3 is 14 amino acids. V was clipped by 5 bases and J by 6 bases; unmatched bases: 7. CDR1 is SEHNR, CDR2 FQNEAQ, per germline (reference sequence). The CDR3 sequence: CASSPGQGDAEAFF. DNA of the CDR3: TGTGCCAGCAGCCCGGGACAGGGTGACGCTGAAGCTTTCTTT.

J is TRBJ1-5 and V is TRBV28, with D possibly matching TRBD1 (6 bases). The V gene lost 6 bases and the J gene lost 4 bases, with 16 bases spanning the gap. Per germline, CDR1 MDHEN and CDR2 SYDVKM. The CDR3 length is 15 residues. The DNA for the CDR3 is TGTGCCAGCAGGGGGGGGGCCGAAGGGAATCAGCCCCAGCATTTT. This gives the protein CASRGGAEGNQPQHF.